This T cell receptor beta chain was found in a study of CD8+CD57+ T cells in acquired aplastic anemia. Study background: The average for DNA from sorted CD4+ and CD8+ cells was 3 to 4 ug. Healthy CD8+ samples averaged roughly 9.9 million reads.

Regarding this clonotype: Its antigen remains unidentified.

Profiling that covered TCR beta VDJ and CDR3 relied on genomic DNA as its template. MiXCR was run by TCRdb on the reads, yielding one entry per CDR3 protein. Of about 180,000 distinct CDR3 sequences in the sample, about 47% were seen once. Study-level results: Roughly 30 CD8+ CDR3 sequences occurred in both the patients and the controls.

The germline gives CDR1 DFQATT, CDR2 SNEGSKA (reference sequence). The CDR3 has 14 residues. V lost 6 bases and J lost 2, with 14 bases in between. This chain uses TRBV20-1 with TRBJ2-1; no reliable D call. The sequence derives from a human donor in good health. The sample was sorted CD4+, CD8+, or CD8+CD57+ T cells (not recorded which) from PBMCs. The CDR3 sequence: CSAHGATTYNEQFF. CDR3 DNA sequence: TGCAGTGCCCATGGAGCGACGACCTACAATGAGCAGTTCTTC.